A selection of T cell receptor beta chains follows, all from one sample in a study of PD-1 blockade in mismatch repair-deficient tumors. Produced via immunoSEQ multiplex PCR; TCRdb's table is partial and in-frame only. This table holds around 120,000 clones, more than 70% found once. Sample: peripheral blood, taken approximately 70 weeks after starting pembrolizumab. These receptors originate from an adult with mismatch repair-deficient cancer. Each CDR3 is given with its conserved first and last residue. Fields, in order: CDR3 length, J gene, V gene, clone size, D gene, CDR3 DNA, CDR3 protein. The D gene is left open where the match is weak. Not all rows give a size; the values are once, few, many and, for expanded clones, a class.

>15|TRBJ1-2|TRBV5-6|NA|TRBD1
TGTGCCAGCAGCGGGGGGGACAGGGAGCGTCATGGCTACACCTTC
CASSGGDRERHGYTF
>20|TRBJ2-7|TRBV2|NA|TRBD1
TGTGCCAGCACCGGGACAGGACAGACAATCGGGGGTGGAATCCCCTACGAGCAGTACTTC
CASTGTGQTIGGGIPYEQYF
>18|TRBJ2-2|TRBV7-9|NA|TRBD2
TGTGCCAGCAGCCACCCCGCTTATCGGGAGGGCAACACCGGGGAGCTGTTTTTT
CASSHPAYREGNTGELFF
>10|TRBJ1-1|TRBV29-1|few|NA
TGCAGCGTTGTTGGCACTGAAGCTTTCTTT
CSVVGTEAFF
>15|TRBJ2-2|TRBV7-9|few|NA
TGTGCCAGCAGCACAGGGCTAGGGCCCACCGGGGAGCTGTTTTTT
CASSTGLGPTGELFF
>14|TRBJ1-1|TRBV5-1|NA|NA
TGCGCCAGCAGCTTGGATCTAATGAACACTGAAGCTTTCTTT
CASSLDLMNTEAFF
>13|TRBJ2-1|TRBV4-1|NA|TRBD2
TGCGCCAGCACTAGCGGGAGGGGCAATGAGCAGTTCTTC
CASTSGRGNEQFF
>11|TRBJ2-7|TRBV9|NA|NA
TGTGCCAGCAGCGCCTACTACGAGCAGTACTTC
CASSAYYEQYF
>13|TRBJ2-7|TRBV7-9|few|NA
TGTGCCAGCAGAAGACAGGAGGGGTACGAGCAGTACTTC
CASRRQEGYEQYF
>14|TRBJ1-1|TRBV27|NA|NA
TGTGCCAGCAGTTTATGGTCCGGGCAGGCTGAAGCTTTCTTT
CASSLWSGQAEAFF
>13|TRBJ2-7|TRBV7-9|NA|NA
TGTGCCAGCAGCTTAGCGGTCTCCTACGAGCAGTACTTC
CASSLAVSYEQYF
>16|TRBJ1-2|TRBV6-6|NA|NA
TGTGCCAGCAGTTACTCAGGACGGGACAAATCTTATGGCTACACCTTC
CASSYSGRDKSYGYTF
>16|TRBJ2-3|TRBV18|NA|NA
TGTGCCAGCTCACTAACCGGGGGCAGCAGCACAGATACGCAGTATTTT
CASSLTGGSSTDTQYF
>15|TRBJ1-1|TRBV6-5|NA|NA
TGTGCCAGCAGTTACTCGAGACGGATGAACACTGAAGCTTTCTTT
CASSYSRRMNTEAFF
>16|TRBJ2-3|TRBV27|NA|TRBD2
TGTGCCAGCAGTTTTTCGGGGACTAGAGCGACAGATACGCAGTATTTT
CASSFSGTRATDTQYF
>13|TRBJ2-1|TRBV7-3|NA|NA
TGTGCCAGCAGCTTATTGAGCCACAATGAGCAGTTCTTC
CASSLLSHNEQFF
>14|TRBJ2-7|TRBV5-1|NA|NA
TGCGCCAGCAGCCCCCAATGGGGGAGGAACGAGCAGTACTTC
CASSPQWGRNEQYF
>13|TRBJ1-5|TRBV5-6|NA|NA
TGTGCCAGCAGCTCCTGGACGGGTCAGCCCCAGCATTTT
CASSSWTGQPQHF
>15|TRBJ2-7|TRBV11-2|NA|TRBD2
TGTGCCAGCAGCGAGGAGGGTAGCGGGTTTTACGAGCAGTACTTC
CASSEEGSGFYEQYF
>14|TRBJ1-2|TRBV28|NA|TRBD1
TGTGCCAGCAGTTCGGACAGGGGGAGGAATGGCTACACCTTC
CASSSDRGRNGYTF
>17|TRBJ2-2|TRBV11-1|NA|TRBD2
TGTGCCAGCAGCCCGGGAGGGTGGCAGATGAACACCGGGGAGCTGTTTTTT
CASSPGGWQMNTGELFF
>17|TRBJ2-1|TRBV25-1|NA|TRBD2
TGTGCCAGCAGTGAATATACCACTAGCGGGGGATACAATGAGCAGTTCTTC
CASSEYTTSGGYNEQFF
>13|TRBJ2-2|TRBV13|NA|NA
TGTGCCAGCGGACCAGGGGCCACCGGGGAGCTGTTTTTT
CASGPGATGELFF
>13|TRBJ1-2|TRBV2|NA|NA
TGTGCCAGCAGTGAAGGGACCCTCACTTCCTACACCTTC
CASSEGTLTSYTF
>13|TRBJ1-2|TRBV30|NA|NA
TGTGCCTGGACCCCCACTGGGAACTATGGCTACACCTTC
CAWTPTGNYGYTF
>14|TRBJ2-7|TRBV19|NA|NA
TGTGCCAGTAGTCGTAGTTTACCGACCTACGAGCAGTACTTC
CASSRSLPTYEQYF
>13|TRBJ1-5|TRBV2|few|NA
TGTGCCAGCAGTGAGTTTCGGGATCAGCCCCAGCATTTT
CASSEFRDQPQHF
>13|TRBJ2-5|TRBV28|NA|NA
TGTGCCAGCAGTTTCTACAGGGCGGAGACCCAGTACTTC
CASSFYRAETQYF
>13|TRBJ2-1|TRBV4-1|NA|NA
TGCGCCAGCAGCCAAGCTACCTCTTATGAGCAGTTCTTC
CASSQATSYEQFF
>12|TRBJ2-3|TRBV7-9|once|NA
TGTGCCAGCAGCTTGGTTTTCGATACGCAGTATTTT
CASSLVFDTQYF
>12|TRBJ2-7|TRBV5-4|NA|NA
TGTGCCAGCAGCTTGGGGACAGTCGAGCAGTACTTC
CASSLGTVEQYF
>11|TRBJ1-5|TRBV15|NA|NA
TGTGCCACCAGCAGAGATCAGCCCCAGCATTTT
CATSRDQPQHF
>14|TRBJ2-2|TRBV19|once|TRBD2
TGTGCCAGTACTAGCGGAGGCGGGACCGGGGAGCTGTTTTTT
CASTSGGGTGELFF
>12|TRBJ2-2|TRBV18|NA|NA
TGTGCCAGCTCACCTCATGCCAGGGAGCTGTTTTTT
CASSPHARELFF
>15|TRBJ1-4|TRBV6-1|NA|NA
TGTGCCAGCAGGGTGCGCAGGGGAACTAATGAAAAACTGTTTTTT
CASRVRRGTNEKLFF
>15|TRBJ2-3|TRBV5-4|once|NA
TGTGCCAGCAGCTTGGTCGGCGGTAGCACAGATACGCAGTATTTT
CASSLVGGSTDTQYF
>15|TRBJ2-5|TRBV6-5|once|NA
TGTGCCAGCAGTTACAATCCGGGGGTCGGTGAGACCCAGTACTTC
CASSYNPGVGETQYF
>14|TRBJ2-7|TRBV28|NA|TRBD2
TGTGCCAGCAGTGTACTAGCGGGAGCCTACGAGCAGTACTTC
CASSVLAGAYEQYF
>14|TRBJ1-5|TRBV30|NA|TRBD1
TGTGCCTGGAGTGCCGGGACAGGGTATCAGCCCCAGCATTTT
CAWSAGTGYQPQHF
>18|TRBJ2-1|TRBV27|NA|NA
TGTGCCAGCAGTCCCGGACCTACGCGACACCACGAATACAATGAGCAGTTCTTC
CASSPGPTRHHEYNEQFF
>15|TRBJ2-1|TRBV4-3|once|TRBD2
TGCGCCAGCAGCCAAGTGGGACTAGATGACAATGAGCAGTTCTTC
CASSQVGLDDNEQFF
>15|TRBJ2-1|TRBV7-9|NA|NA
TGTGCCACCTACAGATTCTCGGGGTCATCGCATGAGCAGTTCTTC
CATYRFSGSSHEQFF
>13|TRBJ2-1|TRBV19|NA|NA
TGTGCCAGTAGTTGGGGAGTTTATTATGAGCAGTTCTTC
CASSWGVYYEQFF
>18|TRBJ2-1|TRBV7-9|NA|TRBD2
TGTGCCAGCAGCCCCGCCGTATCAGGACTAGCGGCTTACAATGAGCAGTTCTTC
CASSPAVSGLAAYNEQFF
>15|TRBJ2-1|TRBV19|NA|NA
TGTGCCAGTAGTAGACAGCCCCGGAGGCCCGATGAGCAGTTCTTC
CASSRQPRRPDEQFF
>15|TRBJ2-1|TRBV5-1|NA|TRBD2
TGCGCCAGCAGCTCGGGGGGACTAGCGGGAGGCGAGCAGTTCTTC
CASSSGGLAGGEQFF
>17|TRBJ2-7|TRBV28|NA|NA
TGTGCCAGCAGTTTCCCCCCGGGCGGACTGTCCTCCTACGAGCAGTACTTC
CASSFPPGGLSSYEQYF
>12|TRBJ2-3|TRBV10-2|NA|NA
TGCGCCAGCATCGGCGAGGCAGATACGCAGTATTTT
CASIGEADTQYF
>13|TRBJ2-1|TRBV7-6|NA|NA
TGTGCCAGCAGCTTAGGGGGGGGCGATGAGCAGTTCTTC
CASSLGGGDEQFF
>11|TRBJ2-7|TRBV28|NA|TRBD1
TGTGCCAGCGGGACAGCCTACGAGCAGTACTTC
CASGTAYEQYF
>15|TRBJ1-5|TRBV6-1|once|NA
TGTGCCAGCAGGGAGGGGAGGGGAGGCAATCAGCCCCAGCATTTT
CASREGRGGNQPQHF
>18|TRBJ2-7|TRBV7-2|once|NA
TGTGCCAGCAGCTTAATAGGTGGTGTTTTGCTCTCCTCCTACGAGCAGTACTTC
CASSLIGGVLLSSYEQYF
>13|TRBJ1-1|TRBV19|NA|NA
TGTGCCAGTAGTAGAGGGGGGAACACTGAAGCTTTCTTT
CASSRGGNTEAFF
>15|TRBJ1-3|TRBV11-2|NA|NA
TGTGCCAGCAGCTTATCGTCTAACTCTGGAAACACCATATATTTT
CASSLSSNSGNTIYF
>15|TRBJ2-7|TRBV15|NA|TRBD2
TGTGCCACCAGCGGGGGGACTAGCGGGAACCTCGAGCAGTACTTC
CATSGGTSGNLEQYF